The 23 T cell receptor beta chains in this list originate from one sample, sequenced in a study of post-analysis software for immune sequencing data. Antigen specificity for these receptors is unknown. Study outcomes and limitations: Five or six TRBV segments, TRBV5-6, TRBV5-1 and TRBV20-1 among them, were found more frequent in patients than controls.

Prepared libraries of TCR beta cDNA carried unique molecular identifiers. TCRdb analysed the PCR reads with MiXCR anew, one entry per CDR3 protein. The repertoire consists of some 690,000 distinct CDR3 sequences, with just under 30% occurring once and the leading ten covering roughly 0.54%. Specimen: blood. These receptors originate from a girl between 10 and 17 years old with multiple sclerosis.

The chain combines TRBV5-6 with TRBJ2-3; weak D call: TRBD2 (6 bases). Germline-derived CDR1 and CDR2 are SGHDT and YYEEEE. The CDR3 runs 19 residues. V was cut by 1 base and J by 3 bases, with 24 bases left in between. CDR3 protein: CASSLSNRDSIVSTDTQYF. The CDR3 bases are TGTGCCAGCAGCTTGAGCAACCGGGACTCCATTGTCTCGACAGATACGCAGTATTTT.

The table lists this clonotype with a few counts. V and J are TRBV29-1 and TRBJ1-2; no definite D call. V shed 6 bases and J shed 8 bases, with 10 bases lying between them. CDR3 size: 10 residues. CDR1 is SQVTM and CDR2 is ANQGSEA in the germline V gene. CDR3 sequence (DNA): TGCAGCGTACCAGGAGGGGGCTACACCTTC. Encoded protein: CSVPGGGYTF.

The J gene is TRBJ1-1, the V gene TRBV7-2; D uncertain. The CDR3 is made up of 17 amino acids. V lost 2 bases to trimming and J lost 3 bases, with 19 bases between them. Germline assignment: CDR1 SGHTA and CDR2 FQGNSA. In DNA, the CDR3 is TGTGCCAGCAGCTTAATAATTCCGGTTAAACGTGACACTGAAGCTTTCTTT. Its protein is CASSLIIPVKRDTEAFF.

The CDR3 here is CASSEARVAGANVLTF. Written as DNA, the CDR3 is TGTGCCAGCAGTGAAGCCAGGGTAGCTGGGGCCAACGTCCTGACTTTC. V and J are TRBV2 and TRBJ2-6; possible D gene TRBD1, 5 bases. V lost 0 bases to trimming and J lost 2 bases, with 8 bases between them. CDR1 and CDR2 (germline): SNHLY, FYNNEI. This CDR3 is 16 amino acids long. The whole variable domain, remainder taken from reference TRBV2 and TRBJ2-6, is EPEVTQTPSHQVTQMGQEVILRCVPISNHLYFYWYRQILGQKVEFLVSFYNNEISEKSEIFDDQFSVERPDGSNFTLKIRSTKLEDSAMYFCASSEARVAGANVLTFGAGSRLTVL.

About this clonotype: One end of the junction does not line up with germline, which may come from a read error. The V gene is TRBV20-1, the J gene TRBJ2-1; possibly TRBD2 for D (5 bases). Germline CDR1 reads DFQATT; CDR2 reads SNEGSKA (reference sequence). The CDR3 sequence is 13 residues long. CDR3 DNA: TGCAGTGCGACCGAGCATAGCGTCAATGAGCCGTTCTTC. Translation: CSATEHSVNEPFF.

This clonotype was seen a few times. The chain employs TRBV28 and TRBJ2-1; D gene uncertain. Germline V gene lookup returns CDR1 MDHEN and CDR2 SYDVKM. V shed 3 bases and J shed 7 bases, with 13 bases lying between them. The CDR3 consists of 14 residues. The CDR3 region is CASSLPPPENEQFF. The CDR3 coding sequence is TGTGCCAGCAGTTTGCCCCCCCCGGAGAATGAGCAGTTCTTC.

The chain combines TRBV29-1 with TRBJ2-5, with TRBD1 identical over 10 bases. The ends lost 4 bases at V and 3 bases at J; junction bases unmatched: 8. Germline CDR1 and CDR2: SQVTM and ANQGSEA. The CDR3 is made up of 15 amino acids. CDR3 nucleotides: TGCAGCGTTGGCAGGGTAGGGACAGGGGAAGAGACCCAGTACTTC. This translates into CSVGRVGTGEETQYF.

This clonotype was counted only a few times. V usage is TRBV6-1 and J usage is TRBJ2-5; the D is unclear. The CDR3 contains 15 residues. Looked up from germline, CDR1 is MNHNS and CDR2 is SASEGT. Trimming left V 0 bases short and J 5 bases short, with 13 bases between. The CDR3 region has the DNA TGTGCCAGCAGTGAAGCGCCAGGCGGCAGGGAGACCCAGTACTTC. Protein product: CASSEAPGGRETQYF.

This chain uses TRBV20-1 with TRBJ2-1, with D hard to call. From germline, CDR1 is DFQATT and CDR2 SNEGSKA (reference sequence). The CDR3 runs 14 residues. Trimming took off 8 bases at V and 0 bases at J, with 14 bases between the two ends. The DNA for the CDR3 is TGCAGTTCCTCCACTTGGAGCTCCTACAATGAGCAGTTCTTC. This codes for CSSSTWSSYNEQFF.

This clonotype was observed a handful of times. V usage is TRBV5-1 and J usage is TRBJ1-2, with D possibly matching TRBD1 (5 bases). With 3 bases removed from V and 6 bases from J, the gap between germline ends came to 21 bases. The CDR3 runs to 16 residues. Germline CDR1 reads SGHRS; CDR2 reads YFSETQ. The CDR3 DNA sequence: TGCGCCAGCAGCTCGGCTCGGGCGGGGACGGGAGATGGCTACACCTTC. Translation: CASSSARAGTGDGYTF.

On this clonotype: One end of the junction fails to match germline, which may point to a read error. V is TRBV9 and J is TRBJ2-2; TRBD2 might be the D (5 bases). Germline values: CDR1 SGDLS, CDR2 YYNGEE. The CDR3 has 15 residues. In nucleotides, the CDR3 is TGTGCCAGCAGCGTGTCCTGGGCAGGACCCGGGGAGCGGTTTTTT. Protein product: CASSVSWAGPGERFF.

This clonotype was seen only a few times. CDR3 DNA: TGTGCCAGCAGCTTAGCGTTTAAAGAGACCCAGTACTTC. This sequence encodes CASSLAFKETQYF. V usage is TRBV7-2 and J usage is TRBJ2-5; no clear D gene. The CDR3 consists of 13 residues. In germline, CDR1 is SGHTA, CDR2 FQGNSA. V was pared by 0 bases and J by 3 bases, with 5 bases between.

The V and J genes are TRBV29-1 and TRBJ1-4, with D hard to call. CDR3 length: 13 amino acids. Germline V gene data show CDR1 as SQVTM and CDR2 as ANQGSEA. The V end was cut by 3 bases, the J end by 4 bases, with 9 bases between. The CDR3 coding sequence is TGCAGCGTTGAGGGGTCTCATAATGAAAAACTGTTTTTT. Translating it yields CSVEGSHNEKLFF. Drawing the rest from reference TRBV29-1 and TRBJ1-4, the complete variable domain is SAVISQKPSRDICQRGTSLTIQCQVDSQVTMMFWYRQQPGQSLTLIATANQGSEATYESGFVIDKFPISRPNLTFSTLTVSNMSPEDSSIYLCSVEGSHNEKLFFGSGTQLSVL.

This clonotype has just a few counts. This rearrangement joins TRBV10-3 to TRBJ1-5; 7 nucleotides line up with TRBD1. The V segment lost 0 bases and the J segment 7 bases; nucleotides outside the gene matches: 6. Germline V gives CDR1 ENHRY, CDR2 SYGVKD. There are 15 residues in the CDR3. The CDR3, as DNA: TGTGCCATCAGTGAGTCGAGGCCAGGGGGACAGCCCCAGCATTTT. Translation: CAISESRPGGQPQHF.

This chain joins TRBV4-3 and TRBJ2-6; 8 bases align to TRBD1. The CDR3 totals 17 residues. V dropped 3 bases and J dropped 0; count of bases not matched to a gene: 4. CDR1 and CDR2 from the germline V gene are LGHNA and YSLEER. The CDR3 sequence: CASSHGTGLSGANVLTF. In DNA form, the CDR3 reads TGCGCCAGCAGCCACGGGACAGGCCTCTCTGGGGCCAACGTCCTGACTTTC.

The chain combines TRBV12-3 or TRBV12-4 with TRBJ2-1; 10 bases are shared with TRBD2. This CDR3 is 16 amino acids long. J gave up 7 bases and V 3 bases, and 9 bases lay outside the gene matches. The chain's CDR3 is CASSLTLAGVGNEQFF. CDR3 DNA sequence: TGTGCCAGCAGTTTGACCCTAGCGGGAGTGGGAAATGAGCAGTTCTTC.

The V gene is TRBV20-1, the J gene TRBJ2-1; tentatively, D is TRBD2 (6 bases). The CDR3 length is 13 residues. The germline CDR1 and CDR2 sequences are DFQATT and SNEGSKA (reference sequence). Trimming pared 1 base from V and 5 bases from J, leaving 9 bases between. This chain's CDR3 is CSARGGGNNEQFF. The CDR3 DNA is TGCAGTGCTAGAGGTGGGGGGAACAATGAGCAGTTCTTC.

The chain carries TRBV20-1 and TRBJ1-2; TRBD1 matches at 10 bases. This CDR3 has 16 residues. Unmatched junction bases numbered 8, after V lost 3 bases and J lost 1 base. Germline V lookup: CDR1 DFQATT, CDR2 SNEGSKA (reference sequence). For the CDR3, the DNA is TGCAGTGCTAGGGATGATGACAGGGGGCTTAACTATGGCTACACCTTC. Translating gives CSARDDDRGLNYGYTF.

V gene TRBV20-1 combines with J gene TRBJ2-3; a weak D match, TRBD2 (6 bases). V lost 3 bases and J 2 bases, leaving 15 bases between the germline ends. The CDR3 is 15 residues long. Germline-derived CDR1 and CDR2 are DFQATT and SNEGSKA (reference sequence). The CDR3, as DNA: TGCAGTGCTAGGCCGGCTAGCGCCTTCACAGATACGCAGTATTTT. It yields the protein CSARPASAFTDTQYF.

This clonotype was seen a few times. The V gene is TRBV4-1, the J gene TRBJ2-5, with 8 bases matching TRBD2. The CDR3 covers 17 residues. Losses at the gene ends were 1 base for V and 5 bases for J; bases not matched to a gene: 12. Looked up from germline, CDR1 is MGHRA and CDR2 is YSYEKL. The CDR3 is CASSQAHRGGLSETQYF. The CDR3, as DNA: TGCGCCAGCAGCCAAGCCCATCGGGGGGGGTTATCGGAGACCCAGTACTTC.

This chain connects TRBV11-2 to TRBJ2-5, with 11 bases lining up with TRBD2. The V and J ends lost 5 bases and 0 bases, in that order; junction bases with no gene match: 5. CDR3 length: 16 residues. Germline loops: CDR1 SGHAT, CDR2 FQNNGV. The CDR3 loop reads CASSPRLAGHQETQYF. The CDR3 nucleotides read TGTGCCAGCAGCCCTAGACTAGCGGGACACCAAGAGACCCAGTACTTC.

The rearrangement links TRBV4-1 to TRBJ1-2; D possibly corresponds to TRBD1 (6 bases). The CDR3 length is 15 residues. Germline V gene sequence: CDR1 MGHRA, CDR2 YSYEKL. Deletions cut 4 bases from V and 4 bases from J, with 16 bases between. Here the CDR3 reads CASSPSGQASYGYTF. The CDR3 bases are TGCGCCAGCAGCCCGTCGGGACAAGCTTCCTATGGCTACACCTTC.

A few counts support this clonotype. The chain couples TRBV7-2 to TRBJ2-6; no clear D gene. Germline CDR1 reads SGHTA; CDR2 reads FQGNSA. Trimming cost V 5 bases and J 2 bases, with 10 bases left between them. This CDR3 has 15 amino acids. CDR3 loop: CASSPLTTGANVLTF. The CDR3 region has the DNA TGTGCCAGCAGCCCCTTAACGACTGGGGCCAACGTCCTGACTTTC. The variable domain in full, completed from reference TRBV7-2 and TRBJ2-6, reads GAGVSQSPSNKVTEKGKDVELRCDPISGHTALYWYRQSLGQGLEFLIYFQGNSAPDKSGLPSDRFSAERTGGSVSTLTIQRTQQEDSAVYLCASSPLTTGANVLTFGAGSRLTVL.